This TCR beta chain derives from a study of Ad26.COV2.S vaccination and SARS-CoV-2 variants. Study as a whole: By the intramuscular route, Ad26.COV2.S was given once, or twice 56 days apart. Overall study findings and caveats: Vaccine recipients had higher spike-specific TCR breadth than placebo recipients. People who got the vaccine or the placebo had similar non-spike TCR breadth.

This clone was seen only once. The antigen remains undetermined. TCRdb keeps only in-frame clones here, not all; method: immunoSEQ multiplex PCR. The data contain a few hundred thousand clones, roughly 91% of them singletons. The treatment was: some 20 received Ad26.COV2.S at low or high dose, single or two shots; about 5 received placebo; per-sample allocation not given. Sampling took place 63 days after the first vaccine or placebo injection. This vaccine is an Ad26 vector that expresses the Wuhan-strain SARS-CoV-2 spike. This material consisted of peripheral blood, taken in a trial of Ad26.COV2.S vaccine versus placebo. The sequence came from a person between 18 and 65 years old who received the Ad26.COV2.S COVID-19 vaccine or a placebo.

CDR3 DNA sequence: TGTGCCAGCAGCCTGACCCACGGCAGAGGCTACACCTTC. This translates into CASSLTHGRGYTF. J is TRBJ1-2 and V is TRBV6-5; D unresolved. The CDR3 covers 13 residues. CDR1 and CDR2 from the germline V gene are MNHEY and SVGAGI. Trimming shortened V by 6 bases and J by 8 bases, and 16 bases separated the two germline ends.